Following are 17 T cell receptor beta chains from one sample sequenced in a study of T-cell reconstitution after alpha-beta-depleted transplantation in children. Unique molecular identifiers were incorporated when the TCRbeta library was constructed. TCRdb reanalysed the PCR reads using MiXCR and keeps one entry per CDR3 protein. The sample lists 350,000 to 400,000 distinct CDR3 sequences, 20% occurring once. The sequencing used PBMCs from the stem cell graft donor, collected from the stem cell graft. All receptors come from a human donor who donated a stem cell graft to a child with acute myeloid leukemia.

This sequence joins TRBV24-1 and TRBJ1-2; D call uncertain. In germline, CDR1 is KGHDR, CDR2 SFDVKD. V dropped 2 bases and J dropped 8 bases, with 14 bases sitting between them. The CDR3 consists of 14 residues. The chain's CDR3 is CATSDSPGGEGYTF. Written as DNA, the CDR3 is TGTGCCACCAGTGATTCCCCGGGCGGGGAAGGCTACACCTTC.

This clonotype was recorded a few times. This chain joins TRBV20-1 and TRBJ1-1; tentatively, D is TRBD1 (6 bases). The germline V gene has CDR1 DFQATT and CDR2 SNEGSKA (reference sequence). There are 14 residues in the CDR3. The ends were cut back, 4 bases at V and 0 bases at J, with 12 bases in the middle. CDR3 sequence: CSAIWTAMNTEAFF. The CDR3 DNA follows: TGCAGTGCTATTTGGACAGCAATGAACACTGAAGCTTTCTTT.

The sample holds a few counts of this clonotype. The rearrangement links TRBV9 to TRBJ2-3; D gene ambiguous. V lost 0 bases and J lost 8, with 16 bases in between. The CDR3 loop spans 15 amino acids. The germline V gene encodes CDR1 SGDLS and CDR2 YYNGEE. The CDR3 DNA follows: TGTGCCAGCAGCGTAGAAGGTTACCCCAAGGGTACGCAGTATTTT. Translating gives CASSVEGYPKGTQYF. The variable domain in full, with the rest retrieved from reference TRBV9 and TRBJ2-3, is DSGVTQTPKHLITATGQRVTLRCSPRSGDLSVYWYQQSLDQGLQFLIQYYNGEERAKGNILERFSAQQFPDLHSELNLSSLELGDSALYFCASSVEGYPKGTQYFGPGTRLTVL.

This clonotype has at least ten counts. This chain links TRBV2 with TRBJ2-7; TRBD2 matches 8 bases. After removal of 7 bases from V and 3 bases from J, the junction contained 2 bases not matched to a gene. This CDR3 spans 12 amino acids. Germline loops: CDR1 SNHLY, CDR2 FYNNEI. CDR3 in DNA: TGTGCCAGCAACAGCGGGAGCTACGAGCAGTACTTC. Amino acids: CASNSGSYEQYF.

The chain is built from TRBV15 and TRBJ2-1; 11 nucleotides match TRBD2. This CDR3 is built from 14 residues. Germline V lookup: CDR1 LNHNV, CDR2 YYDKDF (reference sequence). Germline trimming cut 1 base from V and 15 bases from J; bases unmatched to any gene: 8. The CDR3 reads CATSRAFLAGGGFF. In DNA, the CDR3 is TGTGCCACCAGCAGAGCGTTCCTAGCGGGAGGCGGGTTCTTC.

This clonotype has a count of ten or more. The chain has TRBV20-1 and TRBJ2-1; 8 bases match TRBD1. The junction had 10 bases not matched to a gene; V was cut back by 3 bases and J by 9 bases. Germline CDR1 and CDR2: DFQATT and SNEGSKA (reference sequence). This CDR3 has 14 residues. CDR3 nucleotides: TGCAGTGCTAGGTTTGCAGGGGGCTGGGGTGAGCAGTTCTTC. It specifies CSARFAGGWGEQFF.

This clonotype was seen a handful of times. Here the CDR3 reads CASRASGASYNEQFF. The CDR3 nucleotides read TGTGCCAGCAGGGCTAGCGGGGCCTCCTACAATGAGCAGTTCTTC. The chain combines TRBV12-3 or TRBV12-4 with TRBJ2-1; 9 positions agree with TRBD2. Trimming cost V 6 bases and J 0 bases; bases outside gene matches: 3. This CDR3 comprises 15 residues.

The sample holds many counts of this clonotype. The rearrangement joins TRBV10-1 to TRBJ2-7, with TRBD2 as a possible D gene (6 bases). V lost 0 bases, J lost 5 bases, and 11 bases lay in between. The CDR3 sequence is 14 residues long. Germline V lookup: CDR1 WNHNN, CDR2 SYGVQD (reference sequence). Here the CDR3 reads CASSESRRADEQYF. The DNA of the CDR3 is TGCGCCAGCAGTGAGTCAAGGAGGGCTGACGAGCAGTACTTC.

This clonotype was seen at least ten times. The chain couples TRBV4-3 to TRBJ2-1; no clear D. The CDR3 contains 14 residues. CDR1 LGHNA and CDR2 YSLEER come from the germline V gene. V lost 1 base, J lost 5 bases, and 9 bases lay in between. The chain's CDR3 is CASSQGVMDNEQFF. The CDR3 DNA is TGCGCCAGCAGCCAAGGCGTCATGGACAATGAGCAGTTCTTC.

The chain is built from TRBV6-1 and TRBJ1-5; D not certain. Germline V lookup: CDR1 MNHNS, CDR2 SASEGT. The CDR3 is 15 amino acids. V was pared by 1 base and J by 0 bases, with 7 bases between. The CDR3 sequence is CASSEGGVSNQPQHF. The CDR3 DNA reads TGTGCCAGCAGTGAAGGAGGTGTTAGCAATCAGCCCCAGCATTTT.

This clonotype was seen a few times. The chain has TRBV9 and TRBJ2-1; D could derive from TRBD1 or TRBD2 (5 bases each). Germline CDR1 is SGDLS and CDR2 is YYNGEE. V dropped 3 bases and J dropped 2 bases, with 12 bases sitting between them. The length of the CDR3 is 15 residues. CDR3 in amino acids: CASSEGPPPYNEQFF. The DNA for the CDR3 is TGTGCCAGCAGCGAGGGACCACCCCCCTACAATGAGCAGTTCTTC.

This chain joins TRBV7-2 and TRBJ2-1; TRBD2 aligns across 8 bases. Germline lookup yields CDR1 SGHTA and CDR2 FQGNSA. V lost 1 base and J lost 10; bases outside the gene matches: 12. The CDR3 extends over 16 amino acids. DNA of the CDR3: TGTGCCAGCAGCTTAGGTTTGGCGGGAGGACGGGTGGAGCAGTTCTTC. As protein: CASSLGLAGGRVEQFF.

This clonotype showed up just a few times. The chain recombines TRBV6-6 with TRBJ2-3, with D unresolved. CDR3 length: 11 residues. Germline V gene data show CDR1 as MNHNY and CDR2 as SVGAGI (reference sequence). V was shortened by 8 bases and J by 6 bases, with 9 bases between the two germline ends. DNA of the CDR3: TGTGCCAGCGGGCTTCGGGATACGCAGTATTTT. The encoded protein is CASGLRDTQYF.

This clonotype turned up a few times. V gene TRBV12-3 or TRBV12-4 combines with J gene TRBJ2-7, with 7 bases that match TRBD2. This CDR3 spans 15 amino acids. The V gene end was trimmed by 3 bases and the J gene end by 0 bases; junction bases not matched to a gene: 5. CDR3 region: CASSLGLADSYEQYF. CDR3 in DNA: TGTGCCAGCAGTTTGGGGCTAGCGGACTCCTACGAGCAGTACTTC.

The chain employs TRBV12-3 or TRBV12-4 and TRBJ2-7; 8 bases align to TRBD2. The V segment lost 6 bases and the J segment 6 bases; nucleotides outside the gene matches: 7. The CDR3 consists of 13 residues. CDR3 in amino acids: CASSRRGGGEQYF. The CDR3 region has the DNA TGTGCCAGCAGCCGCCGGGGGGGTGGCGAGCAGTACTTC.

The V call is TRBV5-1, the J call TRBJ1-5; D unclear. Germline CDR1 reads SGHRS; CDR2 reads YFSETQ. The CDR3 loop spans 14 amino acids. V lost 0 bases, J lost 6 bases, and 10 bases lay in between. For the CDR3, the DNA is TGCGCCAGCAGCTTGGCCGGCGGTAGTCAGCCCCAGCATTTT. Translated: CASSLAGGSQPQHF.

The genes are TRBV3-1 and TRBJ2-2; D is undetermined. Germline V CDR1 and CDR2: LGHDT, YNNKEL (reference sequence). This CDR3 region has 12 residues. V was clipped by 3 bases and J by 7 bases, with 6 bases between them. Here the CDR3 DNA reads TGTGCCAGCAGCCACTCTAGCGGGGAGCTGTTTTTT. Translation gives CASSHSSGELFF.